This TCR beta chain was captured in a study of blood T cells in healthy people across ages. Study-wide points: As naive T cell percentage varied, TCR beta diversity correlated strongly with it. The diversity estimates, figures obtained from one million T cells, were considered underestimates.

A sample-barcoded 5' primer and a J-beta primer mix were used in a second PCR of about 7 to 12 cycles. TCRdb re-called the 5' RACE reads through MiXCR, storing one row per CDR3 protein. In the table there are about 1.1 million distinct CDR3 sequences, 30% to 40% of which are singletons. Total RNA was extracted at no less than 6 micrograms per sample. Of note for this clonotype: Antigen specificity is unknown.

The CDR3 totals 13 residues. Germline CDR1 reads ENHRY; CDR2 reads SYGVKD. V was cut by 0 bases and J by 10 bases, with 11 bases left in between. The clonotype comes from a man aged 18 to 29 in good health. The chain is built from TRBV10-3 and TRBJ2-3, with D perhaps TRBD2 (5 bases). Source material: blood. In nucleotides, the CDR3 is TGTGCCATCAGTGAGTCCTACGGGGTGGCGCAGTATTTT. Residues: CAISESYGVAQYF.